This T cell receptor beta chain was captured in a study of Graves' ophthalmopathy and Graves' hyperthyroidism. Overall study findings and caveats: Forecasting of ophthalmopathy progression by the model achieved over 55% sensitivity and approximately 72% specificity.

The starting material, about 9.9 ml of fresh peripheral blood, provided the PBMCs. RNA transcripts provided the template for amplifying TCR beta CDR3 regions. The first-round RT-PCR employed HTBI primers together with the Qiagen OneStep RT-PCR kit. A multiplex PCR was then performed as the second round. TCRdb redid the calling of the multiplex PCR reads with MiXCR, one entry per CDR3 protein. Here the sample spans approximately 330,000 distinct CDR3 sequences, about a sixth being singletons. V was trimmed by 4 bases and J by 4 bases, leaving 12 bases between them. Germline V CDR1 and CDR2: MNHNS, SASEGT. This CDR3 comprises 14 residues. There are many counts of this clonotype. What it binds is unknown.

The receptor was derived from an adult man with Graves' ophthalmopathy. The sample taken for sequencing was peripheral blood. This rearrangement joins TRBV6-1 to TRBJ2-3; no clear D gene. CDR3 in DNA: TGTGCCAGCAGTGGATCCACTACGGCAGATACGCAGTATTTT. Its translation: CASSGSTTADTQYF.